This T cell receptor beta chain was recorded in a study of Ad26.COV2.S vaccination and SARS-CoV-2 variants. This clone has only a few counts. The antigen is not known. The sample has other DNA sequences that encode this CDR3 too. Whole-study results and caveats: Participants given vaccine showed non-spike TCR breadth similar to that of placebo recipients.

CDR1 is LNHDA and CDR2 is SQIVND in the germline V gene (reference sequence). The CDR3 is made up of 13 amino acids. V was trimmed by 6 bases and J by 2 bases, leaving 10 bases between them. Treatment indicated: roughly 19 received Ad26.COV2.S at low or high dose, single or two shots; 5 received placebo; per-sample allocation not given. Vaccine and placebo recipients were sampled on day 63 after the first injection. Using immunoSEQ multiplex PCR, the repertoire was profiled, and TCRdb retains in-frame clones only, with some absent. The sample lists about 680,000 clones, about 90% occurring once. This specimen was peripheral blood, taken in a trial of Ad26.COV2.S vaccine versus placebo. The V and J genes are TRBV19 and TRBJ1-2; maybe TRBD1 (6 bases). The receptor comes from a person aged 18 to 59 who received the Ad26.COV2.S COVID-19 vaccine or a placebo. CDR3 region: CASSKQGNYGYTF. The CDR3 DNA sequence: TGTGCCAGTAGCAAACAGGGAAACTATGGCTACACCTTC.